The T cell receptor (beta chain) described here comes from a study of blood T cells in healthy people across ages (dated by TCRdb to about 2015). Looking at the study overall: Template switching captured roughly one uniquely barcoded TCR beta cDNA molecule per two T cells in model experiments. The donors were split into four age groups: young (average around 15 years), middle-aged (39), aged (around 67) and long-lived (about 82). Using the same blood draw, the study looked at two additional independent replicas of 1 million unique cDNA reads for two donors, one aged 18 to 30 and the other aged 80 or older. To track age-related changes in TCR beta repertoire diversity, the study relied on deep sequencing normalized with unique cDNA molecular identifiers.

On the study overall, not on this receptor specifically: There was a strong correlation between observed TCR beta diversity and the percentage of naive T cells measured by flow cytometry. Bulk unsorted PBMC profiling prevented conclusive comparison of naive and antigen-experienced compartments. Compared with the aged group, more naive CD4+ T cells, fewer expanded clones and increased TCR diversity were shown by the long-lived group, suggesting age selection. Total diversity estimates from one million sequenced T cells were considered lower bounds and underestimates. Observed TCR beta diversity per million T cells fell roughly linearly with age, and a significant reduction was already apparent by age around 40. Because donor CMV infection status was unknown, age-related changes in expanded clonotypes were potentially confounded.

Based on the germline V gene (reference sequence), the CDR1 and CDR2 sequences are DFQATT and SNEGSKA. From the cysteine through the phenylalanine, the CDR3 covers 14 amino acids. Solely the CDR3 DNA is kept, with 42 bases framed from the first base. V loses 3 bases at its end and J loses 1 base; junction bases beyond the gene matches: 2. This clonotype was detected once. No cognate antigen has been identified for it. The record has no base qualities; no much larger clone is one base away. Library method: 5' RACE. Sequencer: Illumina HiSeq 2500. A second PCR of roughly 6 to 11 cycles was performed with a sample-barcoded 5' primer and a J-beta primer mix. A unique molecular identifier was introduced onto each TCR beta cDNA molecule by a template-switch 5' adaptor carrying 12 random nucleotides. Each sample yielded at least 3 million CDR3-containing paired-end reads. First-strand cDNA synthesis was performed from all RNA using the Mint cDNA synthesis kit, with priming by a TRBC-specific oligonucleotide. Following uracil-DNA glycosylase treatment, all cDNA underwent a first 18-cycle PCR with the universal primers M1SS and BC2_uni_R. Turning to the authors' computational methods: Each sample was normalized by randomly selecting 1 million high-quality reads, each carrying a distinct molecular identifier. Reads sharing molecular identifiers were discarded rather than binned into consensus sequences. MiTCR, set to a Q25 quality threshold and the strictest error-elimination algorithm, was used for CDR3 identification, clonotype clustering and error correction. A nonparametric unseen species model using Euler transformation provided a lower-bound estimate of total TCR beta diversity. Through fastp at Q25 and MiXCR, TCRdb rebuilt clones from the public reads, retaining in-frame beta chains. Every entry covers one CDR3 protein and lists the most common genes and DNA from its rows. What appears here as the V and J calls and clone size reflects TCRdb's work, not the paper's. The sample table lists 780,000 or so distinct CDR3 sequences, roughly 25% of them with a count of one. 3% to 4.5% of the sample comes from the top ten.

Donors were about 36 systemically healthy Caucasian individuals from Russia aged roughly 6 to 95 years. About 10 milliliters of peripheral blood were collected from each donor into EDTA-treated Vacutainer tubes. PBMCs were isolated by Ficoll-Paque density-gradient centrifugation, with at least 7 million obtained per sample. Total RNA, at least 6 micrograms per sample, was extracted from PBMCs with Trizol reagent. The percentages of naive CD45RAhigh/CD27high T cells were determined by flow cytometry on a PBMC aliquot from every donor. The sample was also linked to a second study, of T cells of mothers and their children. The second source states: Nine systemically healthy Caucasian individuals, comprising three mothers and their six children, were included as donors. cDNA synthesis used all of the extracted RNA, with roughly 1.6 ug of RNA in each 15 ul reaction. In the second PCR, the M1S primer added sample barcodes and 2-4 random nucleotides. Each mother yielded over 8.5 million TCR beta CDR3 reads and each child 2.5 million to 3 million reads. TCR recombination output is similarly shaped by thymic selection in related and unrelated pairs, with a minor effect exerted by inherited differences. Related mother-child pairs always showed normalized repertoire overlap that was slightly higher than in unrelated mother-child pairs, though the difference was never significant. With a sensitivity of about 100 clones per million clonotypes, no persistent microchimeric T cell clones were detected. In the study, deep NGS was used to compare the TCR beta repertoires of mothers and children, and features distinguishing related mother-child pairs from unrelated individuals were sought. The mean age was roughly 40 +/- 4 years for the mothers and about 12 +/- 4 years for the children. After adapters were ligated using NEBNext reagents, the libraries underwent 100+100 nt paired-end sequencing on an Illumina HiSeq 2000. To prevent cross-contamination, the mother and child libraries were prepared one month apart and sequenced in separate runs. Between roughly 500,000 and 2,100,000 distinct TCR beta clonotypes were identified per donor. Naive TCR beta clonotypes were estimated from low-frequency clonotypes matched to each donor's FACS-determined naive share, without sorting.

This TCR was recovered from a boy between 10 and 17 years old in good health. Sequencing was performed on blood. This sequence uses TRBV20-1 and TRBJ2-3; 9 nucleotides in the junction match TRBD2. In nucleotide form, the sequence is TGCAGTGCTAGTGGGACTAGCCGCACAGATACGCAGTATTTT. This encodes CSASGTSRTDTQYF.